Listed below are T cell receptor beta chains from one sample, sequenced in a study of cytomegalovirus exposure and HLA in healthy donors. Method: immunoSEQ multiplex PCR; TCRdb's copy keeps in-frame clones and lacks some. The sample consists of 150,000 to 200,000 clones, 75% to 90% of them appearing once. The specimen was PBMCs. The receptors were gathered from a human donor in good health. Both conserved end residues are part of each CDR3. The D gene is left open where the match is weak. Expanded clones get a size class; other rows say once, few or many, or leave the size out.

.	TRBV9	.	TRBJ1-2	TGTGCCAGCAGCTATAAGTCCTCAGCTAACTATGGCTACACCTTC	CASSYKSSANYGYTF
TRBD1	TRBV19	.	TRBJ2-7	TGTGCCAGTAGTACCCAGACAGGGAGCGGCGAGCAGTACTTC	CASSTQTGSGEQYF
TRBD1	TRBV5-1	.	TRBJ2-7	TGCGCCAGCAGCTTCGGGACAGGGGCCTACGAGCAGTACTTC	CASSFGTGAYEQYF
.	TRBV12-2	.	TRBJ1-4	TGTGCAAGTCGCTTAGCGACAGCAACTAATGAAAAACTGTTTTTT	CASRLATATNEKLFF
.	TRBV7-9	.	TRBJ2-3	TGTGCCAGCAGCGCCCTGGGGTCTAGCGCAGAAACAGATACGCAGTATTTT	CASSALGSSAETDTQYF
TRBD1	TRBV27	once	TRBJ1-1	TGTGCCAGCAGTACCCGCGGGACAGGGGACACTGAAGCTTTCTTT	CASSTRGTGDTEAFF
TRBD1	TRBV5-1	.	TRBJ1-2	TGCGCCAGCAGCGCAGGACAGGGACCTGGCTACACCTTC	CASSAGQGPGYTF
.	TRBV6-5	.	TRBJ2-5	TGTGCCAGCAGTCCTAGCAAACGAGAGACCCAGTACTTC	CASSPSKRETQYF
.	TRBV18	.	TRBJ1-1	TGTGCCAGCTTGGAGGGGGGGTGGATGAACACTGAAGCTTTCTTT	CASLEGGWMNTEAFF
TRBD1	TRBV4-3	few	TRBJ2-7	TGCGCCAGCAGCCTTGAACAGGGGGCTACAGGGGTTTACGAGCAGTACTTC	CASSLEQGATGVYEQYF
.	TRBV13	.	TRBJ1-1	TGTGCCAGCAGCGACCGGGACAATGAACCGAACACTGAAGCTTTCTTT	CASSDRDNEPNTEAFF
TRBD1	TRBV7-9	few	TRBJ1-2	TGTGCCAGCAGTTTACCGGGACAGGGATACGGCTACACCTTC	CASSLPGQGYGYTF
TRBD2	TRBV6-1	.	TRBJ2-5	TGTGCCAGCAGGTCGGGAGGGCAAGAGACCCAGTACTTC	CASRSGGQETQYF
TRBD1	TRBV11-2	.	TRBJ2-5	TGTGCCAGCAGCTCCGACAGGGGGGAGACCCAGTACTTC	CASSSDRGETQYF
TRBD2	TRBV7-2	.	TRBJ2-7	TGTGCCAGCAGCTTCGAGACTAGCGGGGGATGCCAGCAGTACTTC	CASSFETSGGCQQYF
.	TRBV5-6	.	TRBJ1-6	TGTGCCAGCAGTAAACCATGGGGGGGAGGGGTATCACCCCTCCACTTT	CASSKPWGGGVSPLHF
.	TRBV6-1	few	TRBJ1-2	TGTGCCAGCAGGGGGCGGGGTCCGAACTATGGCTACACCTTC	CASRGRGPNYGYTF
.	TRBV5-1	.	TRBJ2-7	TGCGCCAGCAGCCTATTGACAGGAGCCTGCGAGCAGTACTTC	CASSLLTGACEQYF
.	TRBV15	.	TRBJ1-1	TGTGCCACCAGCAGCAACAGGGTCGGGGACACTGAAGCTTTCTTT	CATSSNRVGDTEAFF
TRBD2	TRBV6-4	.	TRBJ2-3	TGTGCCAGCAGATCGACTAGCGGGCAGACAGATACGCAGTATTTT	CASRSTSGQTDTQYF
.	TRBV9	.	TRBJ2-3	TGTGCCAGCAGCGTACAGGGGACAGATACGCAGTATTTT	CASSVQGTDTQYF
.	TRBV7-8	.	TRBJ1-1	TGTGCCAGCAGCTCGGGTCAGCCGGGGGCTTTCTTT	CASSSGQPGAFF
.	TRBV29-1	once	TRBJ1-5	TGCAGCGTTGAGGGGAGTCAGCCCCAGCATTTT	CSVEGSQPQHF
TRBD1	TRBV19	.	TRBJ1-1	TGTGCCAGTAGTGTGCAGGGGGAATCCACTGAAGCTTTCTTT	CASSVQGESTEAFF
.	TRBV4-3	.	TRBJ1-5	TGCGCCAGCAGCCAAGATCCGGAGGCCGGCAATCAGCCCCAGCATTTT	CASSQDPEAGNQPQHF
TRBD1	TRBV5-6	.	TRBJ2-7	TGTGCCAGCAGCCCCCACGGACAGGGGAAGGGCGAGCAGTACTTC	CASSPHGQGKGEQYF
.	TRBV21-1	few	TRBJ2-7	TGTGCCAGCATTATCCGAAGGGGTTTTTCCTACGAGCAGTACTTC	CASIIRRGFSYEQYF
.	TRBV29-1	.	TRBJ2-5	TGCAGCGTGACGGGACTCGGGGTAGGGACCCAGTACTTC	CSVTGLGVGTQYF
.	TRBV12-5	.	TRBJ1-3	TGTGCTAGTGGTTTGGTCGGTGCGCTGGGAAACACCATATATTTT	CASGLVGALGNTIYF
.	TRBV4-3	.	TRBJ1-4	TGCGCCAGCAGCCAAGATGCGGATGTCTCTACTAATGAAAAACTGTTTTTT	CASSQDADVSTNEKLFF
.	TRBV7-2	few	TRBJ1-5	TGTGCCAGCAGCTTGCTCGGGGGTGGCACAGGCCAGCCCCAGCATTTT	CASSLLGGGTGQPQHF
.	TRBV4-1	few	TRBJ1-1	TGCGCCAGCAGCGCCTCTTGGGAGGGTTTTATGGCTGAAGCTTTCTTT	CASSASWEGFMAEAFF
.	TRBV21-1	.	TRBJ1-1	TGTGCCAGCAGCAAACCCTTCTGCACTGAAGCTTTCTTT	CASSKPFCTEAFF
.	TRBV6-5	.	TRBJ2-3	TGTGCCAGCAGTTACGGGCAGGGCCTCTCCACAGATACGCAGTATTTT	CASSYGQGLSTDTQYF
.	TRBV5-8	once	TRBJ1-5	TGTGCCAGCAGCTTTCAGGGTCGGGGCAATCAGCCCCAGCATTTT	CASSFQGRGNQPQHF
.	TRBV7-6	.	TRBJ2-7	TGTGCCAGCAGCTCGAGCTCCTACGAGCAGTACTTC	CASSSSSYEQYF
.	TRBV5-1	.	TRBJ2-3	TGCGCCAGCAGCTTGGATATCACAGATACGCAGTATTTT	CASSLDITDTQYF
TRBD1	TRBV30	.	TRBJ1-1	TGTGCCTGGAGTAGGGACAGGGGAGTAACTGAAGCTTTCTTT	CAWSRDRGVTEAFF
.	TRBV2	.	TRBJ2-5	TGTGCCAGCAGGGGGCAGGACCAAGAGACCCAGTACTTC	CASRGQDQETQYF
TRBD1	TRBV7-9	.	TRBJ2-1	TGTGCCAGCAGCGCAAGACAGGGGCAAGACAATGAGCAGTTCTTC	CASSARQGQDNEQFF
.	TRBV7-9	.	TRBJ1-4	TGTGCCAGCAGCTTAGCCTCTCAGGGTTATAATGAAAAACTGTTTTTT	CASSLASQGYNEKLFF
TRBD2	TRBV4-3	few	TRBJ2-5	TGCGCCAGCAGCCAAGCGTATGCGGGGGGTGAGACCCAGTACTTC	CASSQAYAGGETQYF
.	TRBV7-6	.	TRBJ1-6	TGTGCCAGCAGCCAAGGGAGCTCCTATAATTCACCCCTCCACTTT	CASSQGSSYNSPLHF
TRBD2	TRBV10-3	.	TRBJ2-3	TGTGCCATCAGTGAGTATAGCGGGGGGCCAGGTACGCAGTATTTT	CAISEYSGGPGTQYF
.	TRBV7-9	.	TRBJ1-4	TGTGCCAGCAGCTTTCTGCGGGAGGAACTGTTTTTT	CASSFLREELFF
.	TRBV6-1	.	TRBJ1-1	TGTGCCAGCAGTAAGCGCCAGGGGTTGGGCACTGAAGCTTTCTTT	CASSKRQGLGTEAFF